This TCR beta chain stems from a study of T cells in Graves' hyperthyroidism and ophthalmopathy. From germline, CDR1 is MNHNS and CDR2 SASEGT. The CDR3 loop spans 15 amino acids. Each diagnosis was grounded in clinical symptoms, serum thyroxine and TRAb, thyroid ultrasound, and orbital computed tomography. Many counts were recorded for this clonotype. Just one base apart from a much larger clone, this may be a read error. What was amplified from RNA transcripts were TCR beta CDR3 regions. The TCR CDR3 first-round RT-PCR relied on the HTBI primer set. TCRdb redid the calling of the multiplex PCR reads with MiXCR, one entry per CDR3 protein. The sample lists 400,000 to 600,000 distinct CDR3 sequences, about 20% occurring once.

The source material was blood. The chain is built from TRBV6-1 and TRBJ1-1, with TRBD1 identical over 7 bases. The TCR originated in a man younger than 35 with Graves' hyperthyroidism. The CDR3 nucleotides are TGTGCCAGCAGTGAATTACAGGGGATCGGTACTGAAGCTTCCTTT. Translated, it gives CASSELQGIGTEASF.